This TCR beta chain appears in the sequencing data of a study of T cells in Graves' hyperthyroidism and ophthalmopathy. Trimming removed 7 bases from V and 4 bases from J; junction bases left unmatched: 17. Germline V gene data show CDR1 as GTSNPN and CDR2 as SVGIG (reference sequence). The CDR3 is 16 amino acids. Study findings and constraints: Most clonotypes expanded in thyroid above 0.001 were likewise present in blood. Ophthalmopathy prediction by the model preceded onset by a median approximately six months.

This clonotype was picked up many times. The antigen is unknown. TCR beta CDR3 regions were amplified from RNA. A set of HTBI primers served as the primers for a first-round RT-PCR of the TCR CDR3. TCRdb ran MiXCR on the multiplex PCR reads and lists one entry per CDR3 protein. There are about 400,000 distinct CDR3 sequences in the sample; around a sixth occur only once, and almost 8% lies in the top ten. Hyperthyroidism had been newly diagnosed in patients aged 18 to 65, and its duration was under 2 months. The sequence was obtained from a woman under 30 with Graves' hyperthyroidism. The rearrangement joins TRBV30 to TRBJ2-7; 9 bases agree with TRBD1. The material sequenced was blood. CDR3 nucleotide sequence: TGTGCCTCCAGGGGACAGGGATTGAGGAACCAGTACGAGCAGTACTTC. Translated: CASRGQGLRNQYEQYF.